This T cell receptor beta chain was recovered during a study of a mutant IDH1 vaccine in newly diagnosed glioma. Study background: During weeks 1, 3, 5, 7, 11, 15, 19 and 23, patients received eight vaccinations. The study started vaccination 4-6 weeks after radiotherapy alone, or with temozolomide cycles.

The time point: week 11, during vaccination. The content of each vaccine dose was 300 ug of mutant IDH1 20-mer peptide, and topical imiquimod accompanied it. General study findings and limits: 85% to 95% of patients showed vaccine-induced immune responses across multiple MHC alleles.

Assay: immunoSEQ multiplex PCR; the TCRdb copy retains only in-frame clones and omits some. The sample holds just over 35,000 clones, about four fifths seen once. Germline CDR1 is SGHRS and CDR2 is YFSETQ. CDR3 length equals 14 residues. Unmatched junction bases numbered 4, after V lost 1 base and J lost 3 bases. As concerns this clone: The target antigen is unknown.

The sequencing here drew on peripheral blood mononuclear cells (PBMCs), taken from a glioma patient whose treatment included an IDH1 peptide vaccine. V is TRBV5-1 and J is TRBJ2-7; 7 positions agree with TRBD1. This TCR was recovered from a woman younger than 45 with glioma. Some clones in this sample may be carry-over from other donors' samples. Here the CDR3 DNA reads TGCGCCAGCAGCTTGCGGACAGGACACTACGAGCAGTACTTC. As protein: CASSLRTGHYEQYF.